This TCR beta chain was documented in a study of blood T cell repertoires in COVID-19. Study-wide context: Cohort 3 recovered donors had two negative PCRs, clearance, or symptom resolution. COVID-19 samples from acute and convalescent phases originated in the United States, Italy and Spain.

V shed 10 bases and J shed 0 bases, with 12 bases lying between them. This CDR3 spans 13 amino acids. CDR1 is LNHDA and CDR2 is SQIVND in the germline V gene (reference sequence). Study members were between 18 and 89 years old and lived in fewer than 30 US regions. Self-reported history from a screening survey and questionnaire set each donor's cohort. The protocol was immunoSEQ multiplex PCR, while the TCRdb copy is restricted to in-frame clones and leaves out a portion. The table shows about 360,000 clones, with more than 70% occurring only once. Sequenced: PBMCs or T cells enriched from blood (not recorded which). The genes are TRBV19 and TRBJ1-2; possibly TRBD1 for D (5 bases). The source of this sequence is a man aged 40-55 years in a cohort exposed to, infected with or recovered from COVID-19 (not recorded which). The DNA of the CDR3 is TGTGCCACCAGCGGGGGAACTAACTATGGCTACACCTTC. Its protein is CATSGGTNYGYTF.